This T cell receptor beta chain derives from a study of OX40 agonist ivuxolimab in advanced cancers. Generated by immunoSEQ multiplex PCR, the TCRdb table keeps only in-frame clones and is missing some. The sample lists around 57,000 clones; approximately 77% were seen once. Germline trimming cut 3 bases from V and 4 bases from J; bases unmatched to any gene: 4. From germline, CDR1 is SEHNR and CDR2 FQNEAQ (reference sequence). The CDR3 is 14 residues long. The source material was CD4+ or CD8+ T cells sorted from blood, sampled in a trial of the OX40 agonist ivuxolimab. The clonotype comes from an adult with an advanced solid tumor such as melanoma, head and neck, liver or kidney cancer. J is TRBJ1-1 and V is TRBV7-9; 8 bases fit TRBD1. The CDR3 DNA reads TGTGCCAGCAGCTTGGGACAGGTGTCCACTGAAGCTTTCTTT. It translates to CASSLGQVSTEAFF.